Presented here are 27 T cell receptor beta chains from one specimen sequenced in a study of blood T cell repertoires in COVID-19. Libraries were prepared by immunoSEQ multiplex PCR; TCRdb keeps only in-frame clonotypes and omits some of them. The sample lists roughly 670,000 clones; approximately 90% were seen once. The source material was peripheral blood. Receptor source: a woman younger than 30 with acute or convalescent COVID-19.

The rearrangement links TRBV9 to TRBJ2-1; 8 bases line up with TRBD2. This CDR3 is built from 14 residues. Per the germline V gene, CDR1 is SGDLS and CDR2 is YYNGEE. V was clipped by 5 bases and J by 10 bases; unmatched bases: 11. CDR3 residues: CASSPRGGSEEQFF. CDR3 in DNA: TGTGCCAGCAGTCCCCGGGGGGGCTCGGAGGAGCAGTTCTTC.

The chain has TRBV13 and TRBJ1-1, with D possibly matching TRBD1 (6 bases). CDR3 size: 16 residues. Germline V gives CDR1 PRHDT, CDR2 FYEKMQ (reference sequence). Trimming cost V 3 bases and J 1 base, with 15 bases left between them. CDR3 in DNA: TGTGCCAGCAGCTTCCGGGACACCGGACCGAACACTGAAGCTTTCTTT. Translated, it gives CASSFRDTGPNTEAFF.

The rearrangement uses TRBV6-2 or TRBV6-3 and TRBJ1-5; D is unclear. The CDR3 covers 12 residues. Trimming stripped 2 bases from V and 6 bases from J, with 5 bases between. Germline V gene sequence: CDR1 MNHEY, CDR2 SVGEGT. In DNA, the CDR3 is TGTGCCAGCAGTTACATCGGTCAGCCCCAGCATTTT. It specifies CASSYIGQPQHF.

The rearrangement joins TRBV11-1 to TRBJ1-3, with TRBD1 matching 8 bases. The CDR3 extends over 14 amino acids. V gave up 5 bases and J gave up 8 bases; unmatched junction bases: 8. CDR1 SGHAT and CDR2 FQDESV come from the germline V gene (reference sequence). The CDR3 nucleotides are TGTGCCAGCAGCCGACAGGGGAGTAGAGACACCATATATTTT. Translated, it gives CASSRQGSRDTIYF. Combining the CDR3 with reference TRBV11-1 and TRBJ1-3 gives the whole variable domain EAEVAQSPRYKITEKSQAVAFWCDPISGHATLYWYRQILGQGPELLVQFQDESVVDDSQLPKDRFSAERLKGVDSTLKIQPAELGDSAMYLCASSRQGSRDTIYFGEGSWLTVV.

CDR3 sequence reads: CASSPRQGSPLHF. The CDR3, as DNA: TGTGCCAGCAGTCCCCGACAGGGGTCACCCCTCCACTTT. The rearrangement uses TRBV12-3 or TRBV12-4 and TRBJ1-6, with 8 bases fitting TRBD1. V shed 5 bases, J shed 10 bases, and the junction held 4 bases outside the gene matches. The CDR3 is 13 amino acids.

The chain's CDR3 is CASSIHRAGEAFF. The CDR3 DNA sequence: TGTGCCAGCAGTATCCACAGGGCCGGTGAAGCTTTCTTT. The V and J genes are TRBV6-6 and TRBJ1-1, with a possible D match to TRBD1 (6 bases). Trimming cost V 5 bases and J 7 bases, with 14 bases left between them. Germline CDR1 is MNHNY and CDR2 is SVGAGI (reference sequence). There are 13 residues in the CDR3.

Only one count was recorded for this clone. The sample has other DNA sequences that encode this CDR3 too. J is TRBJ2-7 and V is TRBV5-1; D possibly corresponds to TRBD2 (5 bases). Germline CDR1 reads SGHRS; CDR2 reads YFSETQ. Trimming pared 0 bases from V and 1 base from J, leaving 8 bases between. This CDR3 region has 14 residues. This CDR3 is CASSLDGGSYEQYF. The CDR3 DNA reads TGCGCCAGCAGCTTGGACGGAGGATCCTACGAGCAGTACTTC.

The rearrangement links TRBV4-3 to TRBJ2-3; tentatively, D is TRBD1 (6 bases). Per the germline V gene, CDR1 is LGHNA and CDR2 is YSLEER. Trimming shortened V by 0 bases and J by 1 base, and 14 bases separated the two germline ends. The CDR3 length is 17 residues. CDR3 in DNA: TGCGCCAGCAGCCAAGATCGTTCAGGGGTCGGCACAGATACGCAGTATTTT. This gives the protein CASSQDRSGVGTDTQYF.

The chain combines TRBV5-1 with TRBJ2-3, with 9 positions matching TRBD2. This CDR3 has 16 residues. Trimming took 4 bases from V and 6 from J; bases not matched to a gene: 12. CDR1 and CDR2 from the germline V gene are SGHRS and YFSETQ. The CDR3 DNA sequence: TGCGCCAGCAGCACTGGACTAGCGCCGCGGGTGGATACGCAGTATTTT. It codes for CASSTGLAPRVDTQYF. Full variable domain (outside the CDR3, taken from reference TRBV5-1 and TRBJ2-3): KAGVTQTPRYLIKTRGQQVTLSCSPISGHRSVSWYQQTPGQGLQFLFEYFSETQRNKGNFPGRFSGRQFSNSRSEMNVSTLELGDSALYLCASSTGLAPRVDTQYFGPGTRLTVL.

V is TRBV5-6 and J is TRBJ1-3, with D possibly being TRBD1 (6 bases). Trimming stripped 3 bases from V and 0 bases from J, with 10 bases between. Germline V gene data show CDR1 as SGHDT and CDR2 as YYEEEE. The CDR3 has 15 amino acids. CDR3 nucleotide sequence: TGTGCCAGCAGCTCAACAGGGTACTCTGGAAACACCATATATTTT. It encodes CASSSTGYSGNTIYF.

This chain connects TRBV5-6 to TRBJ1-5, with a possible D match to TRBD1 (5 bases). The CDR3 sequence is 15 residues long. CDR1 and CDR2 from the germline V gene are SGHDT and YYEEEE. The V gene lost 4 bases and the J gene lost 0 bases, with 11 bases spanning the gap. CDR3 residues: CASSTGDFSNQPQHF. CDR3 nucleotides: TGTGCCAGCAGCACCGGGGACTTTAGCAATCAGCCCCAGCATTTT.

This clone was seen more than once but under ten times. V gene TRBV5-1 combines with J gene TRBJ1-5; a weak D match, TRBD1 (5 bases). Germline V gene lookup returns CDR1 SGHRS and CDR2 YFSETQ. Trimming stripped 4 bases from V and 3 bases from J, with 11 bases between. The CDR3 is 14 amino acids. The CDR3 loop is CASSGRGLNQPQHF. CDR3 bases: TGCGCCAGCAGCGGAAGGGGTCTCAATCAGCCCCAGCATTTT.

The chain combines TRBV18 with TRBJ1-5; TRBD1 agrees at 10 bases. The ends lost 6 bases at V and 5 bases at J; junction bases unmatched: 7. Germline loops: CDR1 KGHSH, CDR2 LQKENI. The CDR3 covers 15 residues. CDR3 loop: CASSQGTGVHQPQHF. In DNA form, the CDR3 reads TGTGCCAGCTCGCAGGGGACAGGGGTTCATCAGCCCCAGCATTTT.

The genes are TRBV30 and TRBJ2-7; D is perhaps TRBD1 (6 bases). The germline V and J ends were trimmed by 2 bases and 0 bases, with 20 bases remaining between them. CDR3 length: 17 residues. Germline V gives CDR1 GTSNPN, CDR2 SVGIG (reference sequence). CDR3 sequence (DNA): TGTGCCTGGAGTTTCCCTCGGGGACACCCTACCTCCTACGAGCAGTACTTC. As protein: CAWSFPRGHPTSYEQYF.

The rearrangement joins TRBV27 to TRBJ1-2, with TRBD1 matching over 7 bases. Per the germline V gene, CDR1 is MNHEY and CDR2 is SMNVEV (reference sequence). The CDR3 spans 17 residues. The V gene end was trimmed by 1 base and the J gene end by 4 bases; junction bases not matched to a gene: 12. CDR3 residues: CASSLFWTGPRSYGYTF. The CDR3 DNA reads TGTGCCAGCAGTTTATTTTGGACAGGCCCGAGGAGCTATGGCTACACCTTC.

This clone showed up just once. This CDR3 reads CASSESRQGLHEQFF. CDR3 DNA sequence: TGTGCCAGCAGTGAATCGAGACAGGGGCTGCATGAGCAGTTCTTC. The genes are TRBV25-1 and TRBJ2-1, with 8 bases fitting TRBD1. The germline V gene encodes CDR1 MGHDK and CDR2 SYGVNS. This CDR3 contains 15 residues. The V and J ends lost 1 base and 8 bases, in that order; junction bases with no gene match: 7.

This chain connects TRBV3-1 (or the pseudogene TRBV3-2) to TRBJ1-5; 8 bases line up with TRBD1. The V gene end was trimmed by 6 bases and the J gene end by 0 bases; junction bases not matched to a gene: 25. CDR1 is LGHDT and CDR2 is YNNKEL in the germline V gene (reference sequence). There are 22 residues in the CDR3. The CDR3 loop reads CASRRIYQNRGRIEYSNQPQHF. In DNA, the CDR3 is TGTGCCAGCAGGCGTATATACCAAAACAGGGGGAGGATAGAATATAGCAATCAGCCCCAGCATTTT.

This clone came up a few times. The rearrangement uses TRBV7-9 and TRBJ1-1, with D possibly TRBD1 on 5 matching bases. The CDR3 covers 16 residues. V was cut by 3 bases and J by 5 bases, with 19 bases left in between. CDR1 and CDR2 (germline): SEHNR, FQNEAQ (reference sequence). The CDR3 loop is CASSLRGEVRETEAFF. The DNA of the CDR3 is TGTGCCAGCAGCTTGAGAGGGGAGGTGAGAGAGACTGAAGCTTTCTTT.

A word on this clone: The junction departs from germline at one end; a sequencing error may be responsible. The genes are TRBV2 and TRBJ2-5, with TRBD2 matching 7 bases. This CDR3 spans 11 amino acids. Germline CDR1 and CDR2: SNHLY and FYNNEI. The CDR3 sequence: CASIRSGATNF. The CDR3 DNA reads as TGTGCCAGCATCCGGAGCGGGGCCACCAACTTC.

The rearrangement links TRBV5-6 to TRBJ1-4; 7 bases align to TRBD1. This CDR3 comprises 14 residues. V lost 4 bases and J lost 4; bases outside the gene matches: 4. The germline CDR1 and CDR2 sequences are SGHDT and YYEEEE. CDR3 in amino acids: CASSIRDSNEKLFF. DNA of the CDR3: TGTGCCAGCAGCATCCGGGACAGTAATGAAAAACTGTTTTTT.

CDR3 in DNA: TGTGCCAGCAACCTATGGACAGAACAAGAAGCTTTCTTT. The encoded protein is CASNLWTEQEAFF. The chain links TRBV5-5 to TRBJ1-1; a possible D gene is TRBD1 (6 bases). The CDR3 totals 13 residues. Trimming took off 6 bases at V and 8 bases at J, with 17 bases between the two ends. Germline V lookup: CDR1 SGHKS, CDR2 YYEKEE (reference sequence).

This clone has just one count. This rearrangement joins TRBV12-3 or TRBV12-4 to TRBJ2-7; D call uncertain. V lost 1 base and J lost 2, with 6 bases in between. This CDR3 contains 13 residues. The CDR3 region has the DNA TGTGCCAGCAGTTTAGTCGCGACCTACGAGCAGTACTTC. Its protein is CASSLVATYEQYF.

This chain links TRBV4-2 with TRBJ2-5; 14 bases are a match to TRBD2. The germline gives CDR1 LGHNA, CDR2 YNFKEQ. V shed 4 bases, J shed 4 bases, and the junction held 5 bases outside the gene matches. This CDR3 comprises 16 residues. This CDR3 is CASSRETSGGGETQYF. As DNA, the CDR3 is TGTGCCAGCAGCCGAGAGACTAGCGGGGGGGGAGAGACCCAGTACTTC.

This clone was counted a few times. The CDR3 loop is CATSGGGTTYEQYF. The CDR3 bases are TGTGCCACCTCAGGGGGCGGGACTACCTACGAGCAGTACTTC. The chain employs TRBV24-1 and TRBJ2-7, with a weak D call TRBD1 (8 bases). V was pared by 9 bases and J by 2 bases, with 16 bases between. Germline V gives CDR1 KGHDR, CDR2 SFDVKD. The CDR3 totals 14 residues.

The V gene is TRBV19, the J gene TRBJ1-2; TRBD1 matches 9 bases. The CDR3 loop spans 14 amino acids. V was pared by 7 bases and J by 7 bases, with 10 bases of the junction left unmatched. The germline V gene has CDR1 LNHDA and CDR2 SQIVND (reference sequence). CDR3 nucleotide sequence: TGTGCCAGTAACCGTAAGACAGGGGGAGTTGGCTACACCTTC. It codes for CASNRKTGGVGYTF.

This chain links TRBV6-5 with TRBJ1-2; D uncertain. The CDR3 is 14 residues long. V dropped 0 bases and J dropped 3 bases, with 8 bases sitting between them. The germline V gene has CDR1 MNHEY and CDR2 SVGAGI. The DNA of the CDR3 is TGTGCCAGCAGTTACTCCGGGAAAGACTATGGCTACACCTTC. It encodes CASSYSGKDYGYTF.

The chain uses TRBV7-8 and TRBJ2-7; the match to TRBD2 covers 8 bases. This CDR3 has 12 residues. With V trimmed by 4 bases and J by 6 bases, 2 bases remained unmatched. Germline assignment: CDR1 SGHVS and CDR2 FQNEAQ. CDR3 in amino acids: CASSSAGAEQYF. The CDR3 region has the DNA TGTGCCAGCAGCTCAGCGGGGGCCGAGCAGTACTTC. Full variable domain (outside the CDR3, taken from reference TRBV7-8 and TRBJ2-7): GAGVSQSPRYKVAKRGQDVALRCDPISGHVSLFWYQQALGQGPEFLTYFQNEAQLDKSGLPSDRFFAERPEGSVSTLKIQRTQQEDSAVYLCASSSAGAEQYFGPGTRLTVT.